This is a list of T cell receptor beta chains from one sample in a study of blood T cell repertoires in COVID-19. Measured with immunoSEQ multiplex PCR; TCRdb has only the in-frame clones, and not every one. This sample yields approximately 470,000 clones, of which 70% to 90% are seen a single time; approximately 3% belongs to the top ten. The material sequenced was peripheral blood. These receptors were obtained from a human donor in a cohort sampled during active COVID-19. CDR3s include the opening cysteine and the closing phenylalanine or tryptophan. A D gene is named only where the DNA matches it firmly. Rows may omit the clone size; those that give it use once, few, many or a size class.

size	D	J	V	DNA	CDR3
-	-	TRBJ2-5	TRBV5-1	TGCGCCAGCACTTGGCGGGGCCAAGAGACCCAGTACTTC	CASTWRGQETQYF
-	TRBD2	TRBJ2-7	TRBV11-1	TGTGCCAGCAGCATTACTAGCGGACCCTACTACGAGCAGTACTTC	CASSITSGPYYEQYF
-	TRBD1	TRBJ2-1	TRBV6-5	TGTGCCAGCAGTTACTTTGGACAGGGGCAGGAGCAGTTCTTC	CASSYFGQGQEQFF
-	-	TRBJ1-1	TRBV6-6	TGTGCCAGCAGTTCCAGACAGAACACTGAAGCTTTCTTT	CASSSRQNTEAFF
-	-	TRBJ1-2	TRBV19	TGTGCCAGTACCGGACAAAACTATGGCTACACCTTC	CASTGQNYGYTF
medium-sized	TRBD1	TRBJ2-1	TRBV15	TGTGCCACCAGCAGAACCCGGGACAGGGGCTCCAATGAGCAGTTCTTC	CATSRTRDRGSNEQFF
-	-	TRBJ2-1	TRBV11-3	TGTGCCAGCAGCTTAGTTGTGTCCAGCGAAAGCTCCTACAATGAGCAGTTCTTC	CASSLVVSSESSYNEQFF
-	TRBD1	TRBJ1-4	TRBV19	TGTGCCAGTAGTATGACAGGGGTTGCGACTAATGAAAAACTGTTTTTT	CASSMTGVATNEKLFF
-	TRBD1	TRBJ2-7	TRBV7-2	TGTGCCAGCAGCTTAACCGGGACAGTCTCCTACGAGCAGTACTTC	CASSLTGTVSYEQYF
-	-	TRBJ1-5	TRBV5-1	TGCGCCAGCAGCCCAAACCCACTCCCGAGCGAGCCCCAGCATTTT	CASSPNPLPSEPQHF
-	-	TRBJ2-3	TRBV7-2	TGTGCCAGCAGCTTAAATGGCGGGGAGACAGATACGCAGTATTTT	CASSLNGGETDTQYF
-	-	TRBJ2-6	TRBV6-1	TGTGCCAGCAGTGCAAGTCAGGGTGTCTCTGGGGCCAACGTCCTGACTTTC	CASSASQGVSGANVLTF
-	-	TRBJ1-1	TRBV5-1	TGCGCCAGCAGCTTGGCCGGGGGATCTACGACCCAAAATGAAGCTTTCTTT	CASSLAGGSTTQNEAFF
once	TRBD1	TRBJ1-2	TRBV19	TGTGCCAGTAGTATGGACAGGGAGGGTGGCTACACCTTC	CASSMDREGGYTF
-	-	TRBJ1-2	TRBV29-1	TGCAGCGTCGACCTCGAGAGGGGGATCTATGGCTACACCTTC	CSVDLERGIYGYTF
-	TRBD1	TRBJ1-5	TRBV6-1	TGTGCCAGCAGTGAAGTTGGGACAGGCGGAAATCAGCCCCAGCATTTT	CASSEVGTGGNQPQHF
-	-	TRBJ1-1	TRBV5-6	TGTGCCAGCAGCTCACCGGGGGGCATCACTGAAGCTTTCTTT	CASSSPGGITEAFF
-	TRBD1	TRBJ1-1	TRBV2	TGTGCCAGCAGGGGACAGGGGGGCGCGGGCACTGAAGCTTTCTTT	CASRGQGGAGTEAFF
-	TRBD1	TRBJ1-3	TRBV27	TGTGCCAGCAGTGAAAAGGGACAGGAGGCTGGAAACACCATATATTTT	CASSEKGQEAGNTIYF
-	-	TRBJ1-2	TRBV12-1	TGTGCCAGCAGCCGAGCAGTCAGGGGAGCGTCAGGCTACACCTTC	CASSRAVRGASGYTF
-	TRBD1	TRBJ2-7	TRBV5-6	TGTGCCAGCAGCTTAGACAGGGGGCATGAGCAGTACTTC	CASSLDRGHEQYF
once	-	TRBJ1-2	TRBV6-2/TRBV6-3	TGTGCCAGCAGTTACGGTCAGGGCGAAGTGAGTTATGGCTACACCTTC	CASSYGQGEVSYGYTF